This T cell receptor beta chain originates from a study of T cell responses to AZD1222 COVID-19 vaccine. Study results and caveats: The study sampled repertoires only after the peak T cell response. Only a handful of AZD1222 recipients, roughly 6 in all, had baseline seropositivity. Possibly, clonal diversity was underestimated; donors were largely white British and included more females.

As for this clone: What it binds is not known.

The method was immunoSEQ multiplex PCR; TCRdb's version includes in-frame clones alone and lacks a portion of them. Among 140,000 or so clones listed, roughly 86% were seen once. The clonotype originates from an adult who received the MenACWY meningococcal vaccine as a control. The sequencing used peripheral blood, collected 28 days after the second dose of the MenACWY control vaccine.

The CDR3 DNA is TGTGCCAGCTCTTGGGGCGCGGGGGAGCAGTACTTC. Residues: CASSWGAGEQYF. The rearrangement joins TRBV18 to TRBJ2-7, with D possibly TRBD2 on 6 matching bases. The CDR3 spans 12 residues. Trimming removed 6 bases at V and 7 bases at J, with 13 bases between. From germline, CDR1 is KGHSH and CDR2 LQKENI.